The clone carrying this T cell receptor (beta chain) is medium-sized by share. Its antigen is unknown. Sorting of live CD3+CD8+TCRalphabeta+ cells by PD-1 and/or TIGIT gave four subsets. TCR libraries were prepared from around 15 ng of total RNA with the QIAseq Immune Repertoire TCR panel. In TCRdb, the reads were re-called with MiXCR into one record per CDR3 protein. Seen here are 350 to 450 distinct CDR3 sequences, about 13% observed once, and the top ten hold roughly 64%. This record comes from a study of circulating CD8 cells and anti-PD-1 response in melanoma. Whole-study results and caveats: Most experiments lacked replicates. A small cohort with few responders supplied the baseline and M1 comparisons. PD-1 and DPOS subsets showed similar, higher clonality than DNEG.

CDR1 and CDR2 (germline): MGHDK, SYGVNS. The CDR3 contains 13 residues. The germline V and J ends were trimmed by 4 bases and 7 bases, with 11 bases remaining between them. The chain combines TRBV25-1 with TRBJ2-1; a possible D gene is TRBD2 (6 bases). The starting material was CD8+ T cells from PBMCs, obtained at baseline or after one month of anti-PD-1 therapy (not recorded which). This clonotype was sampled from a human donor with melanoma. CDR3 amino acids: CASSAGVWNEQFF. The CDR3 DNA reads TGTGCCAGCAGTGCGGGAGTATGGAATGAGCAGTTCTTC.